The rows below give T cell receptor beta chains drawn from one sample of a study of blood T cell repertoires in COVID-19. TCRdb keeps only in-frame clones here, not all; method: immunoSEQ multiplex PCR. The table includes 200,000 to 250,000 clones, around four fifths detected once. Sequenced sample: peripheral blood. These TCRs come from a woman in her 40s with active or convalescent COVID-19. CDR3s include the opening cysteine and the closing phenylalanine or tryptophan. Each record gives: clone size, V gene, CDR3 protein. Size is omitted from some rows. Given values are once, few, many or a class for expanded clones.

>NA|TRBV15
CATSRDLQGVTNTQHF
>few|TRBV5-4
CASSLQGRDGYTF
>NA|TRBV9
CASSVAWQGTDTQYF
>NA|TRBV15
CATSRTTQETQYF
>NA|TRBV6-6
CASSYWPEASNQPQHF
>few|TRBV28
CASRRQGSSYNSPLHF
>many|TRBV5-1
CASSAISEGDTQYF
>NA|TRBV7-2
CASSLHSSYNSPLHF
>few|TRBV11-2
CASTIQGSTYEQYF
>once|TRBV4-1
CASSQESRGLSNEKLFF
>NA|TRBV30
CAWSGDRDTEAFF
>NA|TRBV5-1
CASSPVLDYGYTF
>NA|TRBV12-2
CASRLEINTSGTGTKNIQYF
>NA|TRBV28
CASSLRGRSYGYTF
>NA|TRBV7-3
CASSLNRDNAGELFF
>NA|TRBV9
CASRGTGTANYGYTF
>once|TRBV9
CASSVAGGEKLFF
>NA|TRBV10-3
CAIGGGAMNTEAFF
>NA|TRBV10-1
CAGRGGHYEQYF
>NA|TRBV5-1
CASSQQRGGTEAFF
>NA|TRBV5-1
CASSPGQGLDEKLFF
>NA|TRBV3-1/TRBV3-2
CASSQDLRTPDTEAFF
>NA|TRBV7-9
CASSFPGTGTDTQYF
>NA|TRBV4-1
CASSQVRTANTGELFF
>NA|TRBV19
CASSSRGSYNEQFF
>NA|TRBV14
CASSQGGDPAIEAFF
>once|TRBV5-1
CASSLGDLNGSPLHF
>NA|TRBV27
CASRKNPSSGGGETQYF
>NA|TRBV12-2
CASRLAGPIWRDSPLHF
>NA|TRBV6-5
CASRMDSSYNEQFF
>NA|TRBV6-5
CANSRGGGGYTF
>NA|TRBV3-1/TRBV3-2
CASSPPQRGAYSTDTQYF
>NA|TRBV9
CASSVEGVSPLHF